This T cell receptor (beta chain) was identified during a study of blood T cell repertoires in COVID-19. Two negative PCRs, clearance, or symptom resolution were required of recovered Cohort 3 donors. The table came from immunoSEQ multiplex PCR; TCRdb's copy has only in-frame clones and leaves some out. The repertoire consists of 100,000 to 150,000 clones, with 80% to 90% occurring once and the leading ten covering around 2.3%. With V trimmed by 1 base and J by 11 bases, 8 bases remained unmatched. Germline lookup yields CDR1 SGHTA and CDR2 FQGNSA. This CDR3 spans 15 amino acids. The sequencing sample was made of PBMCs or T cells enriched from blood (not recorded which). This receptor was obtained from a woman between 50 and 59 years old who had recovered from COVID-19. V usage is TRBV7-2 and J usage is TRBJ2-3, with 11 bases fitting TRBD2. The CDR3 region is CASSLETSGVGQQYF. In nucleotides, the CDR3 is TGTGCCAGCAGCTTAGAGACTAGCGGGGTGGGTCAGCAGTATTTT.